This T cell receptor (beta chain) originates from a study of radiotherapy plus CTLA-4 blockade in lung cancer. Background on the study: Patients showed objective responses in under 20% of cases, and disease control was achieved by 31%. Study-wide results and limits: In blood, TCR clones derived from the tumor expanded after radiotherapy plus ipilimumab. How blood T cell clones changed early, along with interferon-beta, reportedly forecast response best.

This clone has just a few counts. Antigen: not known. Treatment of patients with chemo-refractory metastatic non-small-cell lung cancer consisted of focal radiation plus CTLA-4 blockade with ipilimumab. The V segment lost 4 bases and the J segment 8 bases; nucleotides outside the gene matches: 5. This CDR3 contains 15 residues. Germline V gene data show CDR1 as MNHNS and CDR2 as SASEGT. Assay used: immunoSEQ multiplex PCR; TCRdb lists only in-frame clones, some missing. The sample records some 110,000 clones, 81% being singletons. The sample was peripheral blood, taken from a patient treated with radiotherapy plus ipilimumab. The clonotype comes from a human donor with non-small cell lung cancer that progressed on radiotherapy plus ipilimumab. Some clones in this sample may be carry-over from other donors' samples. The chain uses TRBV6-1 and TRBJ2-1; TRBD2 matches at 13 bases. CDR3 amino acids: CASSAGLAGFHEQFF. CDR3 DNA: TGTGCCAGCAGTGCGGGACTAGCGGGGTTCCATGAGCAGTTCTTC.